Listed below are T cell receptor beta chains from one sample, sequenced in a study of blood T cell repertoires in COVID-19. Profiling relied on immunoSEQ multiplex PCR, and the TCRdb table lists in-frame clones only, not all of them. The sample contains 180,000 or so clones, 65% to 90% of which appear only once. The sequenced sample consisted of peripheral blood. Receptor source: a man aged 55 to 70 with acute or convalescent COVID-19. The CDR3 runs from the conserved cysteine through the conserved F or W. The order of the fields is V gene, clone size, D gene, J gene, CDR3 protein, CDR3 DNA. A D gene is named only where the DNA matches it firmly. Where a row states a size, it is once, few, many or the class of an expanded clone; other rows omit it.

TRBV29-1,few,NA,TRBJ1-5,CSVAISNSNQPQHF,TGCAGCGTTGCGATTTCTAATAGCAATCAGCCCCAGCATTTT
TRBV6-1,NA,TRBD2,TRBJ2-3,CASSEPPSGYSTDTQYF,TGTGCCAGCAGTGAACCCCCTAGCGGGTATAGCACAGATACGCAGTATTTT
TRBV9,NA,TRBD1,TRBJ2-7,CASSGGQGPPAYEQYF,TGTGCCAGCAGCGGGGGACAGGGGCCCCCAGCCTACGAGCAGTACTTC
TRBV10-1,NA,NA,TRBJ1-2,CASSARVNYGYTF,TGCGCCAGCAGTGCCCGTGTTAACTATGGCTACACCTTC
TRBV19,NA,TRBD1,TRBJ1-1,CASSIDDRGQNTEAFF,TGTGCCAGTAGTATAGATGACAGGGGACAGAACACTGAAGCTTTCTTT
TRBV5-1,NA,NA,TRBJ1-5,CASSPGVLSSNQPQHF,TGCGCCAGCAGCCCGGGGGTGTTATCTAGCAATCAGCCCCAGCATTTT
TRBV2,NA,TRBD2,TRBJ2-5,CATLGGAGGTQETQYF,TGTGCCACTCTAGGGGGAGCGGGGGGAACCCAAGAGACCCAGTACTTC
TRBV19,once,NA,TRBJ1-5,CASSMSGTGGNQPQHF,TGTGCCAGTAGTATGAGCGGGACGGGTGGCAATCAGCCCCAGCATTTT
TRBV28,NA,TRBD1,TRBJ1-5,CASSNTGTGGEQPQHF,TGTGCCAGCAGTAATACCGGGACAGGGGGCGAACAGCCCCAGCATTTT
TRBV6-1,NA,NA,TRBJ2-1,CASSETAYNEQFF,TGTGCCAGCAGTGAGACTGCGTACAATGAGCAGTTCTTC
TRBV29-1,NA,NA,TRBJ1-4,CSVEDAVGGLFF,TGCAGCGTTGAAGATGCAGTAGGGGGACTGTTTTTT
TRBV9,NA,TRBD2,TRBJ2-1,CASSATGREDEQFF,TGTGCCAGCAGCGCTACAGGGCGGGAGGATGAGCAGTTCTTC
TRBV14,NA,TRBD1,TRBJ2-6,CASSQYGQGDPGANVLTF,TGTGCCAGCAGCCAATACGGACAGGGAGATCCTGGGGCCAACGTCCTGACTTTC
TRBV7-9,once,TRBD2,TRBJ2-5,CASSLGLAGTQETQYF,TGTGCCAGCAGCCTGGGACTAGCGGGGACGCAAGAGACCCAGTACTTC
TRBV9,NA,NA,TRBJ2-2,CASSVARGNTGELFF,TGTGCCAGCAGCGTAGCTCGGGGTAACACCGGGGAGCTGTTTTTT
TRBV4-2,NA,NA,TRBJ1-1,CATGRGTEAFF,TGTGCCACCGGACGCGGGACTGAAGCTTTCTTT
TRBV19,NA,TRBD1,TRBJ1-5,CASTWTGDQPQHF,TGTGCCAGTACTTGGACAGGGGATCAGCCCCAGCATTTT
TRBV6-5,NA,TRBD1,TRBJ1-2,CASSGQGAFGYTF,TGTGCCAGCAGCGGACAGGGGGCTTTTGGCTACACCTTC
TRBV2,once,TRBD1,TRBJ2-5,CASSHRGQETQYF,TGTGCCAGCAGTCACAGGGGTCAAGAGACCCAGTACTTC
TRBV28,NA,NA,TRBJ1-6,CATLEGVRSYNSPLHF,TGTGCCACCTTGGAAGGGGTGCGCTCCTATAATTCACCCCTCCACTTT
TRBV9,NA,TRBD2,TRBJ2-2,CASSVRLRTSGSAGELFF,TGTGCCAGCAGCGTAAGACTACGGACTAGCGGGAGCGCCGGGGAGCTGTTTTTT
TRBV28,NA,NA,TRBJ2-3,CASSWDTGATDTQYF,TGTGCCAGCAGTTGGGACACCGGGGCCACAGATACGCAGTATTTT
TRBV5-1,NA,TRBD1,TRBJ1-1,CASSLRTGRSVNTEAFF,TGCGCCAGCAGCTTGAGGACAGGGAGGTCGGTGAACACTGAAGCTTTCTTT
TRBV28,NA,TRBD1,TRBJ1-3,CASSRTGSSGNTIYF,TGTGCCAGCAGTCGGACAGGGAGCTCTGGAAACACCATATATTTT
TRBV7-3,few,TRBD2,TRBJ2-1,CASSLGTSGSDEQFF,TGTGCCAGCAGCTTAGGGACTAGCGGGAGCGATGAGCAGTTCTTC
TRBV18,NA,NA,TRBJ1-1,CASSGRQGNMNTEAFF,TGTGCCAGCTCAGGTCGGCAGGGAAACATGAACACTGAAGCTTTCTTT
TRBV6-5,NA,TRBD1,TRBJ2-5,CASSYSGRGLETQYF,TGTGCCAGCAGTTACTCGGGCAGGGGGTTAGAGACCCAGTACTTC
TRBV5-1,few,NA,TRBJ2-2,CASSLPLQSTNTGELFF,TGCGCCAGCAGCTTGCCCCTACAGAGCACGAACACCGGGGAGCTGTTTTTT
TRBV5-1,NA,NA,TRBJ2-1,CASSLLAGSGERQFF,TGCGCCAGCAGCTTGTTGGCGGGTTCGGGGGAAAGGCAGTTCTTC
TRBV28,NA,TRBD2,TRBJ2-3,CASSQAGGSTDTQYF,TGTGCCAGCAGTCAAGCGGGAGGGTCCACAGATACGCAGTATTTT
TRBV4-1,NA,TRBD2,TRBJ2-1,CASSQDPSSGGHVKQFF,TGCGCCAGCAGCCAAGATCCCTCTAGCGGGGGGCATGTAAAGCAGTTCTTC
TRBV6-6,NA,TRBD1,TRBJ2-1,CASSDWDRANEQFF,TGTGCCAGCAGCGACTGGGACAGGGCGAATGAGCAGTTCTTC
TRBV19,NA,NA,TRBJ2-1,CASSKSDLGLSYNEQFF,TGTGCCAGTAGTAAATCCGACCTCGGACTTTCCTACAATGAGCAGTTCTTC
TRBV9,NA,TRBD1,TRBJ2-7,CASSPGTGGLYEQYF,TGTGCCAGCAGCCCGGGGACAGGGGGCCTCTACGAGCAGTACTTC
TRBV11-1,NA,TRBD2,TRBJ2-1,CASSSIAGVGGEQFF,TGTGCCAGCAGCAGTATAGCGGGAGTGGGGGGTGAGCAGTTCTTC
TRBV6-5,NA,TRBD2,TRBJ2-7,CASSRTSGYEQYF,TGTGCCAGCAGTCGGACTAGCGGCTACGAGCAGTACTTC
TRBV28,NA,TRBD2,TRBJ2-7,CASRPSGGAHEQYF,TGTGCCAGCAGGCCTAGCGGGGGGGCCCACGAGCAGTACTTC
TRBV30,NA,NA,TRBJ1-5,CAWATSGRGQPQHF,TGTGCCTGGGCAACGTCGGGCAGGGGTCAGCCCCAGCATTTT
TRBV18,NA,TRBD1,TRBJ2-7,CASSSGTVTYEQYF,TGTGCCAGCTCATCCGGGACAGTAACCTACGAGCAGTACTTC
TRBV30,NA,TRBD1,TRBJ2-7,CAWSRDRGNEQYF,TGTGCCTGGAGTAGGGACAGGGGCAACGAGCAGTACTTC
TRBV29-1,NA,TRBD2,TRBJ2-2,CSVRLAENTGELFF,TGCAGCGTTCGCCTAGCGGAGAACACCGGGGAGCTGTTTTTT
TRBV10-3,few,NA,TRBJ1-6,CAISESRGNLPLHF,TGTGCCATCAGTGAGTCCCGGGGGAATCTACCCCTCCACTTT
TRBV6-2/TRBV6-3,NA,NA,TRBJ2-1,CASSPRTGEQFF,TGTGCCAGCAGTCCCCGAACCGGGGAGCAGTTCTTC
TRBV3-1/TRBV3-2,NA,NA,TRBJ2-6,CASSQGQLLTF,TGTGCCAGCAGCCAGGGACAACTCCTGACTTTC
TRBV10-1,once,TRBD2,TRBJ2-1,CASSELAGGSYNEQFF,TGCGCCAGCAGTGAGCTCGCGGGGGGCTCCTACAATGAGCAGTTCTTC
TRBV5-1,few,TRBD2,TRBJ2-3,CASSSPPRTSGRKATDTQYF,TGCGCCAGCAGCTCACCTCCAAGAACTAGCGGGAGGAAAGCTACAGATACGCAGTATTTT
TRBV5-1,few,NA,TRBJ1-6,CATRPGGNSPLHF,TGCGCCACTCGGCCTGGCGGTAATTCACCCCTCCACTTT
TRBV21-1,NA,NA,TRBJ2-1,CASSKGFPTGESSYNEQFF,TGTGCCAGCAGCAAAGGGTTCCCTACAGGGGAAAGCTCCTACAATGAGCAGTTCTTC
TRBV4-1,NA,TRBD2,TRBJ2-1,CASSQISGSSYNEQFF,TGCGCCAGCAGCCAGATAAGCGGGAGCTCCTACAATGAGCAGTTCTTC
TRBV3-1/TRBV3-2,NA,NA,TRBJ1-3,CASSQGVRVGNTIYF,TGTGCCAGCAGCCAAGGAGTCCGAGTTGGAAACACCATATATTTT
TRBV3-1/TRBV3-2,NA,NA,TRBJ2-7,CASSSALGPYEQYF,TGTGCCAGCAGTAGTGCACTTGGTCCCTACGAGCAGTACTTC
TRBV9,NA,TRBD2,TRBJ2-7,CASSGTAGGSAYEQYF,TGTGCCAGCAGCGGGACCGCTGGCGGGAGCGCGTACGAGCAGTACTTC
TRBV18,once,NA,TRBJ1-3,CASSPTALSGNTIYF,TGTGCCAGCTCACCTACAGCCCTCTCTGGAAACACCATATATTTT
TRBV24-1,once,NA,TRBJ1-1,CAVKGGLNTEAFF,TGTGCCGTCAAGGGAGGGTTGAACACTGAAGCTTTCTTT